The TCR beta chain described here comes from a study of tumor and adjacent non-tumor tissue in lung cancer. Study in general: Histology: eleven to twelve adenocarcinoma, a couple of squamous cell carcinoma, 1 small cell lung cancer. Samples averaged around 4.2 million productive TCRbeta reads each. The study, taken as a whole, reports: Tumor tissue had significantly higher TCR diversity than normal lung.

CDR3 size: 13 residues. Germline CDR1 reads SGHNT; CDR2 reads YENEEA. No cell sorting was done before RNA was extracted from the tissue. The table lists this clonotype with a count of one. Its antigen is unknown. A read error may produce the germline difference seen at one junction end. Three rounds of nested PCR, following a modified ARM-PCR protocol, produced the TCRbeta library. TCRdb reprocessed the multiplex PCR reads with MiXCR, giving one entry per CDR3 protein. Counted here are 78,000 or so distinct CDR3 sequences, roughly 80% occurring once; the ten biggest clones make up about an eighth. Sequencing was carried out using lung tumor tissue. The chain has TRBV11-3 and TRBJ2-1; 10 nucleotides align to TRBD2. This receptor was identified in a woman aged 45-65 years with non-small cell lung cancer. The CDR3 sequence is CSRSLAGGNEQFF. DNA for the CDR3: TGTTCCAGGAGCTTAGCGGGGGGCAATGAGCAGTTCTTC.